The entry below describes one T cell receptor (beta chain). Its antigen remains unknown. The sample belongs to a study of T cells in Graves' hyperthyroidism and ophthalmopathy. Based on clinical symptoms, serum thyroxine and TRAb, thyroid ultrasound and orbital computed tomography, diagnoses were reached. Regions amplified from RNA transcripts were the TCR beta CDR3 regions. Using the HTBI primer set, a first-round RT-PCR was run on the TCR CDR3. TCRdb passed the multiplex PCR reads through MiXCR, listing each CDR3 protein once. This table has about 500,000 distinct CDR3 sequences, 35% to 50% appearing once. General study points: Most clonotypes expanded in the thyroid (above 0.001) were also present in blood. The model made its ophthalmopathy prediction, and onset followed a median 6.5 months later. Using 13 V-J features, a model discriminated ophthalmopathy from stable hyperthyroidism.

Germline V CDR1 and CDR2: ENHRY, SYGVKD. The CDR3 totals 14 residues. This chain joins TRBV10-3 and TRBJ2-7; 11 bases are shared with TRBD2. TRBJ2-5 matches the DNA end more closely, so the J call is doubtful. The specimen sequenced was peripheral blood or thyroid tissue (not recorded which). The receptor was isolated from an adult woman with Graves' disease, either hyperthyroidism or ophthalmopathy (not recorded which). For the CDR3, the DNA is TGTGCCACCGGGACTAGCGGACTTCAAGAGACCCAGTACTTC. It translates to CATGTSGLQETQYF.